One and the same sample provided the 15 T cell receptor beta chains below, sequenced in a study of blood T cells in healthy people across ages. Using a J-beta primer mix together with a sample-barcoded 5' primer, a second PCR was run for about 7 to 12 cycles. TCRdb re-analysed the 5' RACE reads in MiXCR, keeping a single row per CDR3 protein. This table has about 840,000 distinct CDR3 sequences, approximately 32% appearing once. The data also belong to a second study, concerning T cells of mothers and their children.

The material sequenced was blood. The origin of the receptors is a woman between 40 and 50 years old in good health.

This clonotype was detected ten times or more. The chain combines TRBV6-6 with TRBJ2-1, with 7 positions matching TRBD2. The CDR3 is 15 residues long. From germline, CDR1 is MNHNY and CDR2 SVGAGI (reference sequence). V shed 7 bases and J 3 bases; nucleotides not matched to a gene: 9. The CDR3 region has the DNA TGTGCCAGCAACTTTCCTGGGGGGGGCTACAATGAGCAGTTCTTC. It specifies CASNFPGGGYNEQFF.

In the case of this clonotype: Possible read error: a much larger clone is one base away. CDR3 nucleotides: TGCGCCAGCAGCCAAGACGGACACGGCACAGATACGCGGTATTTT. Protein sequence: CASSQDGHGTDTRYF. The chain couples TRBV4-1 to TRBJ2-3; possible D gene TRBD1, 5 bases. The germline CDR1 and CDR2 sequences are MGHRA and YSYEKL. This CDR3 contains 15 residues.

This clonotype was seen at least ten times. The chain is built from TRBV6-5 and TRBJ1-5; no firm D call. Germline CDR1 is MNHEY and CDR2 is SVGAGI. This CDR3 region has 16 residues. V lost 6 bases to trimming and J lost 0 bases, with 15 bases between them. The CDR3 DNA reads TGTGCCAGCAGCCCTCGGACGGCCCGTAGCAATCAGCCCCAGCATTTT. Protein: CASSPRTARSNQPQHF.

This sequence joins TRBV2 and TRBJ2-1, with 7 bases aligning to TRBD1. The CDR3 consists of 15 residues. V gave up 5 bases and J gave up 3 bases; unmatched junction bases: 7. Germline CDR1 reads SNHLY; CDR2 reads FYNNEI. For the CDR3, the DNA is TGTGCCAGCAGTACACAGGGGCCTGGCTACAATGAGCAGTTCTTC. Protein: CASSTQGPGYNEQFF.

This clonotype was counted a few times. The V gene is TRBV20-1, the J gene TRBJ2-4; D possibly matches TRBD1 or TRBD2 (5 bases each). There are 14 residues in the CDR3. With 5 bases removed from V and 13 bases from J, the gap between germline ends came to 24 bases. From germline, CDR1 is DFQATT and CDR2 SNEGSKA (reference sequence). CDR3 residues: CSAEVRVSRGEQYF. The CDR3 DNA reads TGCAGTGCTGAGGTCAGGGTCAGCAGAGGGGAGCAGTACTTC.

The rearrangement joins TRBV7-2 to TRBJ1-4; the D gene is possibly TRBD1 (6 bases). The CDR3 has 15 residues. Trimming pared 8 bases from V and 1 base from J, leaving 14 bases between. Looked up from germline, CDR1 is SGHTA and CDR2 is FQGNSA. In DNA form, the CDR3 reads TGTGCCAGCGGAACAGGGTCGGTAACTAATGAAAAACTGTTTTTT. It specifies CASGTGSVTNEKLFF.

This clonotype occurred many times. This clone may be a read error of a much larger clone one base away. The chain combines TRBV29-1 with TRBJ1-2; 9 bases fit TRBD1. Germline V lookup: CDR1 SQVTM, CDR2 ANQGSEA. The J segment lost 6 bases and the V segment lost 7 bases, leaving 6 bases of the junction unmatched. This CDR3 has 12 residues. CDR3 sequence: CSGGGQGDGYTF. The CDR3 nucleotides read TGCAGCGGGGGGGGACAGGGAGATGGCTACACCTTC.

This clonotype was recorded a few times. The rearrangement joins TRBV28 to TRBJ2-7; 10 nucleotides align to TRBD1. Germline V gives CDR1 MDHEN, CDR2 SYDVKM. CDR3 size: 15 residues. V dropped 1 base and J dropped 4; count of bases not matched to a gene: 4. In DNA, the CDR3 is TGTGCCAGCAGTTTATCCTCGGGACAGGGGTACGAGCAGTACTTC. This sequence encodes CASSLSSGQGYEQYF.

As to this clonotype: A much larger clone lies one base from this, so it may be a read error. CDR3 in DNA: TGTGCCAGCAGTTTAACTGACGCTCGTTACGAGCAGTTCTTC. This gives the protein CASSLTDARYEQFF. The rearrangement uses TRBV6-2 or TRBV6-3 and TRBJ2-1, with D unclear. V dropped 4 bases and J dropped 10 bases, with 17 bases sitting between them. CDR3 length: 14 residues. Germline CDR1 MNHEY, CDR2 SVGEGT.

The chain recombines TRBV20-1 with TRBJ2-5; tentative D call: TRBD1 (5 bases). V shed 5 bases and J shed 0 bases, with 19 bases lying between them. CDR3 length: 16 residues. Germline values: CDR1 DFQATT, CDR2 SNEGSKA (reference sequence). CDR3 coding DNA: TGCAGTGCTCGCCGGGTTGGGGCCGGAGACCAAGAGACCCAGTACTTC. Amino acids: CSARRVGAGDQETQYF.

V is TRBV7-9 and J is TRBJ2-3; 8 bases line up with TRBD2. The J segment lost 4 bases and the V segment lost 3 bases, leaving 6 bases of the junction unmatched. CDR3 length equals 15 residues. Germline assignment: CDR1 SEHNR and CDR2 FQNEAQ (reference sequence). The CDR3 spells CASSFPRGGPDTQYF. CDR3 DNA: TGTGCCAGCAGCTTTCCACGGGGGGGCCCAGATACGCAGTATTTT.

J is TRBJ2-5 and V is TRBV4-1; D might be TRBD1 or TRBD2, each matching 5 bases. CDR1 and CDR2 from the germline V gene are MGHRA and YSYEKL. Trimming took off 3 bases at V and 5 bases at J, with 19 bases between the two ends. There are 16 residues in the CDR3. The CDR3 nucleotides read TGCGCCAGCAGCCAGGGGGTATCTCTCCGTGGGGAGACCCAGTACTTC. This encodes CASSQGVSLRGETQYF.

This clonotype was observed a handful of times. The chain links TRBV25-1 to TRBJ2-1; the D is unclear. The CDR3 loop spans 14 amino acids. Germline loops: CDR1 MGHDK, CDR2 SYGVNS. Trimming cost V 1 base and J 4 bases, with 8 bases left between them. The CDR3 DNA reads as TGTGCCAGCAGTGAATGGGAAGCTTACAATGAGCAGTTCTTC. Its translation is CASSEWEAYNEQFF.

This sequence joins TRBV28 and TRBJ1-1; TRBD1 is a possible D gene (6 bases). This CDR3 is built from 16 residues. V was pared by 6 bases and J by 1 base, with 18 bases between. CDR1 MDHEN and CDR2 SYDVKM come from the germline V gene. The CDR3 bases are TGTGCCAGCAGCCCTAGTGGGGGGGGGCGGAACACTGAAGCTTTCTTT. As protein: CASSPSGGGRNTEAFF.

The genes are TRBV5-1 and TRBJ2-1; 7 bases map to TRBD1. Germline V CDR1 and CDR2: SGHRS, YFSETQ. The V and J ends lost 0 bases and 4 bases, in that order; junction bases with no gene match: 4. This CDR3 region has 15 residues. The CDR3 DNA reads TGCGCCAGCAGCTTGGAAACAGGGGTATACAATGAGCAGTTCTTC. Translation gives CASSLETGVYNEQFF.